This T cell receptor (beta chain) appears in the sequencing data of a study of blood T cell repertoires in COVID-19 (TCRdb year 2020). General notes on the study: Samples covering the acute and convalescent phases of COVID-19 were provided by collaborators in the United States, Italy and Spain. The prospective study material was composed of cDNA or gDNA derived from T cells, B-cell-depleted T cells, or PBMCs. Deeply sampled blood TCRbeta repertoires from subjects exposed to, actively infected with, or recovered from COVID-19 were included in the dataset. The repertoires were made available in a free public database intended to serve as a resource for research on the immune response to SARS-CoV-2. The samples were drawn from the first 160 participants of the ongoing ImmuneRACE study and from 1,254 subjects provided by 6 global collaborators. The sample metadata nearly always contained a de-identified subject ID, COVID-19 status, age in years and sex. Where HLA class I and class II types were available, the types were taken from metadata supplied by the sample provider, not from assay-based typing.

Collaborating institutions collected whole blood in K2EDTA tubes following their own protocols. For TCRbeta analysis, collaborators shipped samples as frozen whole blood, isolated PBMCs, or DNA extracted from either of those sample types. The immunoSEQ Assay, a bias-controlled multiplex PCR, was used to amplify TCRbeta CDR3 regions from genomic DNA. On the authors' methods: The number of nucleated cells in each sample was estimated from the amplification of reference gene primers within the assay. To quantify the absolute abundance of each unique TCRbeta CDR3 rearrangement, sequence reads were collapsed and filtered. For each sample, productive Simpson clonality was calculated by taking the square root of Simpson's diversity index across productive rearrangements. Imported from immuneACCESS, the table was reduced by TCRdb to in-frame sequences with V and J called. These copies leave out some clones; in studies compared against another copy, an unresolved V gene accounts for under half, and the cause of the remainder is not known. Clonal size and the V and J genes are those of that table, whereas D and trimming came from the DNA. This sample holds 110,000 or so clones; around 64% were observed only once. In total, the top ten clones hold less than 2% of the sample.

This clone appeared a single time. The antigen it binds to is not known. The record has no base qualities; no much larger clone is one base away. CDR1 and CDR2, looked up from the germline V gene (reference sequence), are SGHKS and YYEKEE. From its cysteine to its phenylalanine, the CDR3 spans 15 amino acids. Only the CDR3 DNA stays, 45 bases, in frame from base 1. Trimming takes 1 base from V and 2 bases from J, and the germline ends sit 10 bases apart. What the work shows at the level of the full study, not this receptor alone: The amount of clinical and demographic metadata varied by source and participant and was provided uncurated.

The receptor chain draws on TRBV5-5 and TRBJ1-3; no D gene can be assigned with confidence. The TCR originated in a woman aged 35 to 49 with acute or convalescent COVID-19. The sequenced sample consisted of peripheral blood. The DNA is as follows: TGTGCCAGCAGCTTGAATCAAGAGCCTGGAAACACCATATATTTT. It is translated as CASSLNQEPGNTIYF.